This TCR beta chain was sequenced for a study of siplizumab effects on memory and regulatory T cells. The V gene's germline CDR1 is SGHTA and CDR2 FQGNSA. V trimming: 2 bases; J trimming: 1 base; junction bases outside the gene matches: 3. CDR3 length: 15 amino acids. TCRdb keeps only in-frame clones here, not all; method: immunoSEQ multiplex PCR. The sample has about 110,000 clones, roughly 94% seen once; the top ten hold about 0.75%. This rearrangement joins TRBV7-2 to TRBJ2-7; TRBD1 matches 9 bases. This receptor was identified in a human donor in good health. The specimen sequenced was Tregs sorted from blood. The CDR3 loop is CASSLRTGVSYEQYF. The CDR3 DNA reads as TGTGCCAGCAGCTTAAGGACAGGGGTATCCTACGAGCAGTACTTC. Drawing the rest from reference TRBV7-2 and TRBJ2-7, the complete variable domain is GAGVSQSPSNKVTEKGKDVELRCDPISGHTALYWYRQSLGQGLEFLIYFQGNSAPDKSGLPSDRFSAERTGGSVSTLTIQRTQQEDSAVYLCASSLRTGVSYEQYFGPGTRLTVT.